This T cell receptor beta chain was sequenced for a study of blood T cell repertoires in COVID-19. Original methodology: Reference gene primer amplification gave nucleated cell count estimates. Measured with immunoSEQ multiplex PCR; TCRdb has only the in-frame clones, and not every one. The V and J calls and the clone size are those of that table, but D and trimming were determined from the DNA. The sample has about 140,000 clones, about 87% seen once. The V and J ends lost 3 bases and 8 bases, in that order; junction bases with no gene match: 8. In germline, CDR1 is LNHNV, CDR2 YYDKDF (reference sequence). The CDR3 sequence is 16 residues long.

This sequence joins TRBV15 and TRBJ2-1, with 12 bases lining up with TRBD2. The sequencing input was peripheral blood. The sequence was collected from a woman aged 45-65 years with acute or convalescent COVID-19. CDR3 in amino acids: CATSSQLAGGGDEQFF. The CDR3 DNA follows: TGTGCCACCAGCAGCCAACTAGCGGGAGGAGGCGATGAGCAGTTCTTC.